The next 29 T cell receptor beta chains were all read from a single sample in a study. Each CDR3 protein is one row after TCRdb ran MiXCR on the 5' RACE reads. The data show 8,000 to 10,000 distinct CDR3 sequences, less than 30% seen once. Tregs were sorted as CD4+CD25+CD127-/low cells. Sequencing used Tregs sorted from blood. The receptors come from a female donor with breast cancer.

The chain recombines TRBV19 with TRBJ2-6, with D possibly called TRBD1 or TRBD2 (6 bases each). Germline values: CDR1 LNHDA, CDR2 SQIVND (reference sequence). CDR3 size: 16 residues. The V and J ends lost 7 bases and 2 bases respectively, with 15 bases between them. The CDR3 nucleotides read TGTGCCAGTATACGGGGGCGGATTACTGGGGCCAACGTCCTGACTTTC. Protein product: CASIRGRITGANVLTF.

Points on this clonotype: This sequence may be a read error, since a much larger clone differs from it by one base. V usage is TRBV6-6 and J usage is TRBJ2-2, with 7 bases matching TRBD2. Germline assignment: CDR1 MNHNY and CDR2 SVGAGI (reference sequence). There are 12 residues in the CDR3. CDR3 in amino acids: CASSYGSGEPFF. The CDR3 DNA follows: TGTGCCAGCAGTTACGGAAGCGGGGAGCCGTTTTTT.

This clonotype showed up many times. V is TRBV12-3 or TRBV12-4 and J is TRBJ1-1; D is possibly TRBD1 (6 bases). V was cut by 0 bases and J by 10 bases, with 15 bases left in between. The CDR3 sequence is 14 residues long. DNA for the CDR3: TGTGCCAGCAGTTTAGCGCGGACAGCCTTGAGAGCTTTCTTT. Its protein product is CASSLARTALRAFF.

This clonotype was observed many times. The CDR3 loop reads CSARDRGANTGELFF. DNA of the CDR3: TGCAGTGCTAGAGATCGGGGAGCGAACACCGGGGAGCTGTTTTTT. This sequence joins TRBV20-1 and TRBJ2-2; possible D gene TRBD2, 5 bases. The germline CDR1 and CDR2 sequences are DFQATT and SNEGSKA (reference sequence). V lost 0 bases to trimming and J lost 0 bases, with 8 bases between them. The CDR3 covers 15 residues.

By proportion, this clonotype is medium-sized (0.01 to 0.1%). The gene calls are TRBV5-1 and TRBJ2-2, with D unresolved. Germline lookup yields CDR1 SGHRS and CDR2 YFSETQ. The V and J ends lost 2 bases and 3 bases respectively, with 5 bases between them. This CDR3 has 13 residues. The chain's CDR3 is CASSFYYTGELFF. In DNA, the CDR3 is TGCGCCAGCAGCTTCTACTACACCGGGGAGCTGTTTTTT.

This clonotype qualifies as medium-sized. CDR3 loop: CASSPAGLGLNQPQHF. The CDR3 nucleotides read TGCGCCAGCAGCCCCGCGGGACTTGGGTTAAATCAGCCCCAGCATTTT. The rearrangement links TRBV5-1 to TRBJ1-5; a weak D match, TRBD1 (5 bases). Germline CDR1 SGHRS, CDR2 YFSETQ. The CDR3 has 16 residues. The V end lost 4 bases, the J end lost 4 bases, and 18 bases lay between the germline ends. The whole variable domain, filled in from reference TRBV5-1 and TRBJ1-5, reads KAGVTQTPRYLIKTRGQQVTLSCSPISGHRSVSWYQQTPGQGLQFLFEYFSETQRNKGNFPGRFSGRQFSNSRSEMNVSTLELGDSALYLCASSPAGLGLNQPQHFGDGTRLSIL.

This clonotype was seen ten or more times. This CDR3 fails to terminate in the conserved phenylalanine or tryptophan, so it likely reflects a read error. This chain links TRBV5-1 with TRBJ2-1; D is unresolved. The CDR3 is 14 amino acids. Germline V lookup: CDR1 SGHRS, CDR2 YFSETQ. V lost 0 bases and J lost 0, with 4 bases in between. CDR3 nucleotides: TGCGCCAGCAGCTTGGGAAGCTCCTACAATGAGCAGTTCTCC. Amino acids: CASSLGSSYNEQFS.

Many counts were recorded for this clonotype. This chain uses TRBV28 with TRBJ2-1; D might be TRBD1 or TRBD2, each matching 5 bases. V dropped 2 bases and J dropped 8 bases, with 10 bases sitting between them. The CDR3 covers 13 residues. Germline V gene data show CDR1 as MDHEN and CDR2 as SYDVKM. This chain's CDR3 is CASSLGGGYEQFF. For the CDR3, the DNA is TGTGCCAGCAGTTTAGGGGGTGGGTATGAGCAGTTCTTC.

Comments on this clonotype: The CDR3 does not end in the conserved phenylalanine or tryptophan, so this is likely a read error. The V call is TRBV27, the J call TRBJ2-7; 10 bases line up with TRBD1. Unmatched junction bases numbered 6, after V lost 5 bases and J lost 2 bases. Germline V gives CDR1 MNHEY, CDR2 SMNVEV (reference sequence). This CDR3 comprises 15 residues. CDR3 residues: CASSPDRGITYEQYY. CDR3 sequence (DNA): TGTGCCAGCAGTCCGGACAGGGGGATAACCTACGAGCAGTACTAC.

By proportion, this clonotype is medium-sized. This chain links TRBV6-6 with TRBJ1-2; D uncertain. Trimming left V 1 base short and J 5 bases short, with 14 bases between. This CDR3 is built from 15 residues. CDR1 MNHNY and CDR2 SVGAGI come from the germline V gene (reference sequence). CDR3 residues: CASSYFLGSIYGYTF. The CDR3 nucleotides read TGTGCCAGCAGTTACTTTCTGGGCTCCATTTATGGCTACACCTTC.

This rearrangement joins TRBV20-1 to TRBJ1-6, with D perhaps TRBD1 (6 bases). The CDR3 loop spans 14 amino acids. Deletions cut 3 bases from V and 7 bases from J, with 13 bases between. Germline V CDR1 and CDR2: DFQATT, SNEGSKA (reference sequence). The CDR3 sequence is CSASGGGLNSPLHF. CDR3 coding DNA: TGCAGTGCTAGTGGCGGGGGGCTCAATTCACCCCTCCACTTT.

Relative to its sample, this clonotype is medium-sized. This chain joins TRBV24-1 and TRBJ2-1; D unclear. CDR1 and CDR2 from the germline V gene are KGHDR and SFDVKD. The CDR3 is made up of 17 amino acids. The V gene lost 2 bases and the J gene lost 0 bases, with 13 bases spanning the gap. This chain's CDR3 is CATSDSSAGSSYNEQFF. The DNA of the CDR3 is TGTGCCACCAGTGATTCAAGTGCAGGAAGCTCCTACAATGAGCAGTTCTTC.

Many counts were recorded for this clonotype. This chain joins TRBV5-6 and TRBJ1-5, with D possibly matching TRBD1 (5 bases). The CDR3 is 13 residues long. V was cut by 5 bases and J by 2 bases, with 8 bases left in between. The germline V gene has CDR1 SGHDT and CDR2 YYEEEE. CDR3 bases: TGTGCCAGCAGGAGGGGACGCAATCAGCCCCAGCATTTT. Amino acid sequence: CASRRGRNQPQHF.

On this clonotype: Without the conserved terminal phenylalanine or tryptophan, this CDR3 likely stems from a read error. CDR3 residues: CASSAGPVTYTEAFS. CDR3 coding DNA: TGTGCCAGCAGTGCCGGGCCAGTAACCTACACTGAAGCTTTCTCT. The V call is TRBV6-1, the J call TRBJ1-1; D unclear. The CDR3 extends over 15 amino acids. Germline CDR1 MNHNS, CDR2 SASEGT. V lost 4 bases and J lost 3, with 15 bases in between.

There are a few counts of this clonotype. A much larger clone differs by one base, so this may be a read error. This chain joins TRBV29-1 and TRBJ2-1, with TRBD1 matching 8 bases. Germline values: CDR1 SQVTM, CDR2 ANQGSEA. The CDR3 length is 14 residues. The CDR3 nucleotides are TGCAGCGTTGAAGGTCAGGGGGCGGGCAATGAGCAGTCCTTC. Its protein product is CSVEGQGAGNEQSF.

This clonotype was counted between two and nine times. This sequence may be a read error, since a much larger clone differs from it by one base. V is TRBV6-1 and J is TRBJ1-2, with 11 bases that match TRBD1. Germline values: CDR1 MNHNS, CDR2 SASEGT. V trimming: 5 bases; J trimming: 8 bases; junction bases outside the gene matches: 7. The CDR3 length is 14 residues. This CDR3 is CASSTRTGGKGYTF. The DNA for the CDR3 is TGTGCCAGCAGTACCAGGACAGGGGGCAAGGGCTACACCTTC.

As regards this clonotype: Compared with germline, one end of the junction differs, possibly owing to a read error. The V and J genes are TRBV2 and TRBJ1-5, with D possibly matching TRBD1 (5 bases). CDR3 length: 19 amino acids. The germline CDR1 and CDR2 sequences are SNHLY and FYNNEI. The CDR3 DNA reads as TGTGTCAGCAGTGCCAGGGCGGATGGTGGGCTGTTGAGTTATCAGCCCCAGCATTTT. Protein sequence: CVSSARADGGLLSYQPQHF.

This chain connects TRBV7-6 to TRBJ2-7; TRBD1 agrees at 7 bases. J lost 6 bases, V lost 2 bases, and 4 bases had no gene match. This CDR3 comprises 13 residues. CDR1 and CDR2 (germline): SGHVS, FNYEAQ. The CDR3: CASSLRGGAEQYF. In DNA form, the CDR3 reads TGTGCCAGCAGCTTAAGAGGGGGCGCCGAGCAGTACTTC.

This clonotype was observed many times. V usage is TRBV15 and J usage is TRBJ2-7; the D gene is possibly TRBD2 (5 bases). Germline V gene data show CDR1 as LNHNV and CDR2 as YYDKDF (reference sequence). The CDR3 spans 14 residues. V lost 5 bases and J 1 base, leaving 12 bases between the germline ends. CDR3 nucleotide sequence: TGTGCCACCAGCTGGCGGGTGGGATCCTACGAGCAGTACTTC. Protein sequence: CATSWRVGSYEQYF. Complete variable domain (other parts from reference TRBV15 and TRBJ2-7): DAMVIQNPRYQVTQFGKPVTLSCSQTLNHNVMYWYQQKSSQAPKLLFHYYDKDFNNEADTPDNFQSRRPNTSFCFLDIRSPGLGDTAMYLCATSWRVGSYEQYFGPGTRLTVT.

This clonotype qualifies as medium-sized. J is TRBJ1-4 and V is TRBV20-1; D is possibly TRBD1 (5 bases). This CDR3 comprises 16 residues. V was pared by 3 bases and J by 4 bases, with 18 bases between. The germline V gene has CDR1 DFQATT and CDR2 SNEGSKA (reference sequence). Here the CDR3 reads CSARGSSGRHNEKLFF. In DNA form, the CDR3 reads TGCAGTGCTAGGGGGTCCTCGGGACGCCATAATGAAAAACTGTTTTTT.

The chain joins TRBV6-1 to TRBJ2-3; D may be TRBD1 or TRBD2 (5 bases each). Between the trimmed V and J ends, which lost 4 bases and 3 bases, there was a span of 23 bases. This CDR3 spans 18 amino acids. The germline CDR1 and CDR2 sequences are MNHNS and SASEGT. The CDR3 protein is CASSGGVGGLGGTDTQYF. The CDR3 DNA sequence: TGTGCCAGCAGTGGAGGGGTTGGAGGCCTGGGCGGGACAGATACGCAGTATTTT.

This clonotype is medium-sized (0.01 to 0.1%) within its sample. The genes are TRBV6-5 and TRBJ2-7; 8 nucleotides match TRBD1. From germline, CDR1 is MNHEY and CDR2 SVGAGI. The V gene end was trimmed by 6 bases and the J gene end by 3 bases; junction bases not matched to a gene: 10. The CDR3 extends over 15 amino acids. The DNA of the CDR3 is TGTGCCAGCAGCCGCCGACAGGGGAGGATCTACGAGCAGTACTTC. Its protein product is CASSRRQGRIYEQYF.

This clonotype is labeled medium-sized. The chain has TRBV9 and TRBJ2-1; TRBD1 agrees at 9 bases. The CDR3 has 14 residues. Germline V CDR1 and CDR2: SGDLS, YYNGEE. Trimming removed 3 bases from V and 4 bases from J; junction bases left unmatched: 2. CDR3 region: CASSETGGYNEQFF. In nucleotides, the CDR3 is TGTGCCAGCAGCGAGACAGGGGGTTACAATGAGCAGTTCTTC.

Note on this clonotype: This could be a read error, since a much larger clone is one nucleotide away. The chain uses TRBV9 and TRBJ2-1; D unresolved. V lost 1 base to trimming and J lost 5 bases, with 10 bases between them. Germline CDR1 is SGDLS and CDR2 is YYNGEE. The CDR3 consists of 14 residues. CDR3 sequence (DNA): TGTGCCAGCAGCGTAAGAGATAGTGACAATGAGCAGTTCTTC. Translation: CASSVRDSDNEQFF.

By sample share, this clonotype is medium-sized. The gene calls are TRBV7-9 and TRBJ2-7; D is ambiguous. With 5 bases removed from V and 0 bases from J, the gap between germline ends came to 11 bases. Per germline, CDR1 SEHNR and CDR2 FQNEAQ (reference sequence). The CDR3 runs 14 residues. The DNA of the CDR3 is TGTGCCAGCAGCCCCCCCGGAATCTCCTACGAGCAGTACTTC. Protein: CASSPPGISYEQYF.

In this sample, this clonotype is medium-sized. The chain employs TRBV24-1 and TRBJ2-5; no reliable D call. The CDR3 is 11 residues long. The V end lost 7 bases, the J end lost 5 bases, and 7 bases lay between the germline ends. Germline loops: CDR1 KGHDR, CDR2 SFDVKD. In nucleotides, the CDR3 is TGTGCCACCAGGGTGGGGGAGACCCAGTACTTC. Protein product: CATRVGETQYF.

As to this clonotype: At one end the junction does not follow the germline gene, possibly because of a read error. The gene calls are TRBV5-1 and TRBJ2-3, with 10 nucleotides matching TRBD2. There are 16 residues in the CDR3. CDR1 and CDR2 (germline): SGHRS, YFSETQ. As DNA, the CDR3 is TGCGCCGGCAGTCCTGATAGCGGGGGGACAGCAGATACGCAGTATTTT. Translating it yields CAGSPDSGGTADTQYF.

As concerns this clonotype: A much more abundant neighbour one base away suggests this may be a read error. This rearrangement joins TRBV7-6 to TRBJ1-4; D gene ambiguous. Germline CDR1 and CDR2: SGHVS and FNYEAQ. The V end lost 6 bases, the J end lost 8 bases, and 16 bases lay between the germline ends. CDR3 length equals 14 residues. Here the CDR3 DNA reads TGTGCCAGCAGTCCCCGTGGGAGCGGGGAAAAACTGTTTTTT. Its translation: CASSPRGSGEKLFF.

This clonotype counts as medium-sized. The rearrangement uses TRBV6-1 and TRBJ2-1; 10 bases map to TRBD1. J was trimmed by 6 bases and V by 6 bases; bases with no gene match: 5. This CDR3 spans 14 amino acids. The V gene's germline CDR1 is MNHNS and CDR2 SASEGT. The CDR3 loop reads CASSWTGGPNEQFF. The CDR3 region has the DNA TGTGCCAGCAGCTGGACAGGGGGGCCCAATGAGCAGTTCTTC.